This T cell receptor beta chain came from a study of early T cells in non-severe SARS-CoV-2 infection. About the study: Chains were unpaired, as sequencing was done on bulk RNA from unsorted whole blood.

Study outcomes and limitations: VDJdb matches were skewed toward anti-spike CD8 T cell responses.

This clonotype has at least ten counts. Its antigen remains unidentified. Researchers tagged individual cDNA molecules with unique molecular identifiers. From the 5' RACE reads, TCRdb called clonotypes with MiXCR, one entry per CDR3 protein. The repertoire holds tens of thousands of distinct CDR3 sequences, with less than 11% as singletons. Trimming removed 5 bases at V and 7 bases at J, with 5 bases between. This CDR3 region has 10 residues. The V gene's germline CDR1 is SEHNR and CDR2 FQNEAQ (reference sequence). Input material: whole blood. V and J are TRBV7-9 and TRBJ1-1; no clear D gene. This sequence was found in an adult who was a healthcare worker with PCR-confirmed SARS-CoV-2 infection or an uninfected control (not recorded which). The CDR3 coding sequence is TGTGCCAGCAGCGGCAGTGAAGCTTTCTTT. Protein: CASSGSEAFF.